A selection of T cell receptor beta chains follows, all from one sample in a study of blood T cell repertoires in COVID-19. The protocol was immunoSEQ multiplex PCR, while the TCRdb copy is restricted to in-frame clones and leaves out a portion. The table lists a few hundred thousand clones, around 87% of them singletons. Sequencing used PBMCs or T cells enriched from blood (not recorded which). These TCRs come from a man in his forties in a cohort exposed to, infected with or recovered from COVID-19 (not recorded which). CDR3s include the opening cysteine and the closing phenylalanine or tryptophan. The order of the fields is clone size, V gene, D gene, J gene, CDR3 DNA, CDR3 protein. A D gene is named only where the DNA matches it firmly. Clone size is stated in some rows and not others, as once, few, many or a class when expanded.

>.|TRBV7-9|.|TRBJ2-1
TGTGCCAGCAGCCCGGAGGGGGAGCAGTTCTTC
CASSPEGEQFF
>.|TRBV15|TRBD2|TRBJ2-1
TGTGCCACCAGCAGAGATCAGTTTGCAAGCGGGAGGGCCAATGAGCAGTTCTTC
CATSRDQFASGRANEQFF
>few|TRBV6-5|TRBD1|TRBJ1-2
TGTGCCAGCAGTAGAACAGGGGGCGGGAGTGGCTACACCTTC
CASSRTGGGSGYTF
>once|TRBV10-1|TRBD2|TRBJ2-1
TGCGCCAGCAGTGATGCGGGAGGGACCTACAATGAGCAGTTCTTC
CASSDAGGTYNEQFF
>.|TRBV19|.|TRBJ2-1
TGTGCCAGTAGCGGCCCGTATCAGGGAAATGAGCAGTTCTTC
CASSGPYQGNEQFF
>.|TRBV5-1|TRBD1|TRBJ1-2
TGCGCCAGCACCCGGGGACAGGGAAAAGATGGCTACACCTTC
CASTRGQGKDGYTF
>.|TRBV3-1/TRBV3-2|.|TRBJ2-7
TGTGCCAGCAGCCACCTCTATGCACCCGAGCAGTACTTC
CASSHLYAPEQYF
>.|TRBV2|.|TRBJ2-1
TGTGCCAGCACCACGACCTCGGGTAATGAGCAGTTCTTC
CASTTTSGNEQFF
>once|TRBV11-2|TRBD1|TRBJ2-7
TGTGCCAGCAGCCTCCGAGCGGACAGGGGATACGAGCAGTACTTC
CASSLRADRGYEQYF
>.|TRBV7-6|TRBD2|TRBJ2-1
TGTGCCAGCAGCTCATCCGGGACTAGTGCCCATGAGCAGTTCTTC
CASSSSGTSAHEQFF
>.|TRBV4-1|.|TRBJ2-3
TGCGCCAGCAGCCAAGAGGCTAGCAGGAGAGCCACAGATACGCAGTATTTT
CASSQEASRRATDTQYF
>.|TRBV14|TRBD1|TRBJ2-7
TGTGCCAGCAGCCAGGCCGGGACAGGGACCTACGAGCAGTACTTC
CASSQAGTGTYEQYF
>.|TRBV28|TRBD1|TRBJ2-2
TGTGCCAGCAGTTTATTAGACAGGGTCACCGGGGAGCTGTTTTTT
CASSLLDRVTGELFF
>.|TRBV5-1|TRBD1|TRBJ1-1
TGCGCCAGCAGCTTTGGGCGCTTTCAGGGGGCGAGGGGCACTGAAGCTTTCTTT
CASSFGRFQGARGTEAFF
>.|TRBV2|.|TRBJ1-5
TGTGCCAGCAGTGTCCCACGGGTTGGCAATCAGCCCCAGCATTTT
CASSVPRVGNQPQHF
>.|TRBV11-2|.|TRBJ1-1
TGTGCCAGCAGCTGGGGCGGGGGCACTGAAGCTTTCTTT
CASSWGGGTEAFF
>few|TRBV2|TRBD1|TRBJ1-5
TGTGCCAGCAGAGGGGGCTTGAGCAATCAGCCCCAGCATTTT
CASRGGLSNQPQHF
>.|TRBV11-2|TRBD2|TRBJ2-1
TGTGCCAGCAGTAGCGGGTCCTACAATGAGCAGTTCTTC
CASSSGSYNEQFF
>once|TRBV5-1|TRBD2|TRBJ2-1
TGCGCCAGCATGTGGACTAGCGGGGGTGATGAGCAGTTCTTC
CASMWTSGGDEQFF
>.|TRBV11-3|.|TRBJ2-7
TGTGCCAGCAGTCGGACTGGGTCCTACGAGCAGTACTTC
CASSRTGSYEQYF
>.|TRBV5-1|TRBD2|TRBJ2-2
TGCGCCAGCAGCCCCGGGACTAGCGTTAACACCGGGGAGCTGTTTTTT
CASSPGTSVNTGELFF
>.|TRBV5-1|TRBD2|TRBJ2-5
TGCGCCAGCAGCTTGTCTCTAGCGGGCCGAGGCTGGGAGACCCAGTACTTC
CASSLSLAGRGWETQYF
>.|TRBV28|TRBD2|TRBJ2-3
TGTGCCAGCAGGAGTACTAGCGGGACCACAGATACGCAGTATTTT
CASRSTSGTTDTQYF
>.|TRBV2|.|TRBJ2-7
TGTGCCCTCTTCGGTAACGAGCAGTACTTC
CALFGNEQYF
>.|TRBV30|.|TRBJ2-1
TGTGCCTGGAGTTCCCAGGGTTATTCCCTTTACAATGAGCAGTTCTTC
CAWSSQGYSLYNEQFF
>.|TRBV19|TRBD2|TRBJ2-5
TGTGCCAGTAGTAAAAAACTAGCGGAGATAAAAGAGACCCAGTACTTC
CASSKKLAEIKETQYF
>.|TRBV18|.|TRBJ2-5
TGTGCCAGCTCACCACCCGATTGGCCAGACCAAGAGACCCAGTACTTC
CASSPPDWPDQETQYF
>.|TRBV24-1|TRBD2|TRBJ2-5
TGTGCCACCAGTGGAGCGGGAAACCAAGAGACCCAGTACTTC
CATSGAGNQETQYF
>.|TRBV19|.|TRBJ2-3
TGTGCCAGTAGTATCCGGACAGGCACAGATACGCAGTATTTT
CASSIRTGTDTQYF
>.|TRBV19|.|TRBJ2-1
TGTGCCAGTAGTATAGGAGGACATAGCTCCTACAATGAGCAGTTCTTC
CASSIGGHSSYNEQFF
>.|TRBV14|.|TRBJ2-7
TGTGCCAGCAGCCAAGGGGCCAAAAGCTCCTACGAGCAGTACTTC
CASSQGAKSSYEQYF
>.|TRBV24-1|TRBD2|TRBJ2-7
TGTGCCACCAGTGATTCCGGGACTAGCGGGAGAGTCCCCCTCGAGCAGTACTTC
CATSDSGTSGRVPLEQYF
>.|TRBV28|.|TRBJ2-2
TGTGCCAGCAGTCCCGAGACTCTTACCGGGGAGCTGTTTTTT
CASSPETLTGELFF
>.|TRBV29-1|TRBD1|TRBJ2-1
TGCAGCGTTGAACTTGGGACAGGGGGCCTCTCCTACAATGAGCAGTTCTTC
CSVELGTGGLSYNEQFF
>.|TRBV27|TRBD1|TRBJ2-4
TGTGCCAGCAGTTTTACCGGGACAGGGACCATTCAGTACTTC
CASSFTGTGTIQYF
>.|TRBV20-1|.|TRBJ1-2
TGCAGTGCTAGTAGGGCCCTCGGGGGGTTCTATGGCTACACCTTC
CSASRALGGFYGYTF
>once|TRBV5-1|TRBD1|TRBJ2-7
TGCGCCAGCAGCTCCCTCGGGACAGCTATCATCCCTAGGGAGCAGTACTTC
CASSSLGTAIIPREQYF
>.|TRBV9|TRBD2|TRBJ2-1
TGTGCCAGCAGCGGGGGACTAGCGCTTGAGCAGTTCTTC
CASSGGLALEQFF
>.|TRBV18|.|TRBJ1-1
TGTGCCAGCTCACCGCAGGGGCGGAACACTGAAGCTTTCTTT
CASSPQGRNTEAFF
>.|TRBV27|TRBD2|TRBJ2-5
TGTGCCAGCAGTTCCAAGCCCCCATCCGTTAGCGGGAGGAATCAAGAGACCCAGTACTTC
CASSSKPPSVSGRNQETQYF
>.|TRBV30|.|TRBJ2-6
TGTGCCTGGAGTGTACCAGGGCTCAGCTCTGGGGCCAACGTCCTGACTTTC
CAWSVPGLSSGANVLTF
>.|TRBV7-3|TRBD2|TRBJ2-1
TGTGCCAGCAGCTTGTTAGCGGGAGTTGGAAATGAGCAGTTCTTC
CASSLLAGVGNEQFF
>.|TRBV3-1/TRBV3-2|TRBD1|TRBJ2-7
TGTGCCAGCAGCCAATCCGACAGGGCAATCAACGAGCAGTACTTC
CASSQSDRAINEQYF
>.|TRBV27|TRBD1|TRBJ2-7
TGTGCCAGCAGCAAAACCGGGACAGGGACGGGGCAGTACTTC
CASSKTGTGTGQYF
>.|TRBV10-2|.|TRBJ2-2
TGCGCCAGCACCACTAGGACCGGGGAGCTGTTTTTT
CASTTRTGELFF
>.|TRBV5-5|TRBD2|TRBJ2-5
TGTGCCAGCAGCTTGTGGGGGACTAGCGGTCGGGGAGAGACCCAGTACTTC
CASSLWGTSGRGETQYF
>.|TRBV4-1|.|TRBJ2-2
TGCGCCAGCAGCCCCGACCCTACAGGGTCGAACACCGGGGAGCTGTTTTTT
CASSPDPTGSNTGELFF
>once|TRBV28|.|TRBJ2-1
TGTGCCAGCAGTTCCCCAGGCCGGATATACAATGAGCAGTTCTTC
CASSSPGRIYNEQFF
>few|TRBV28|.|TRBJ1-5
TGTGCCAGCATCCTTACAGGGCTCCATCAGCCCCAGCATTTT
CASILTGLHQPQHF
>few|TRBV5-1|.|TRBJ2-5
TGCGCCAGCAGCGACCCAAGCGGCGGGGAGACCCAGTACTTC
CASSDPSGGETQYF
>.|TRBV12-5|.|TRBJ2-7
TGTGCTAGTGCCCTACGCGGGTTAGAATCTGGTTTCTTC
CASALRGLESGFF
>.|TRBV6-5|TRBD1|TRBJ2-7
TGTGCCAGCAGGAGGACAGGGGCCTCCTACGAGCAGTACTTC
CASRRTGASYEQYF
>.|TRBV7-9|.|TRBJ2-2
TGTGCCAGCATCCCTAGTGGTAGGGGGAACACCGGGGAGCTGTTTTTT
CASIPSGRGNTGELFF
>.|TRBV24-1|.|TRBJ1-2
TGTGCCACCAGTGATACCGGGGGCGGGGGCTATGGCTACACCTTC
CATSDTGGGGYGYTF